This T cell receptor (beta chain) was documented in a study of CD8 T cells in ankylosing spondylitis (TCRdb year 2017). For the wider study: To find TCR variants linked to disease, the study profiled T cell receptor beta repertoires in ankylosing spondylitis patients and healthy donors. In total, the full study cohort was made up of approximately 99 healthy donors and 25 or so ankylosing spondylitis patients. Peripheral blood was sampled, and synovial fluid was also collected from ankylosing spondylitis patients. Here is what the overall study found, with its caveats: Some motif variants had previously been reported in the synovial fluid and blood of reactive arthritis patients, which suggests shared mechanisms of disease initiation. The disease-linked clones were reported as significantly enriched in matched synovial fluid samples from ankylosing spondylitis patients. In peripheral blood, the disease-linked clones were found at relatively low frequencies and had a CD8+ phenotype. Blood from ankylosing spondylitis patients appeared to be characterized by a TCR beta motif made up of seven or eight highly homologous amino acid variants.

The CDR3 holds 14 amino acids from the cysteine to the phenylalanine. Just CDR3 DNA is preserved here, 42 bases in frame from base 1. The V end loses 7 bases and the J end loses 3 bases, and a stretch of 13 bases separates them. CDR1 and CDR2 were assigned from the germline V gene as ENHRY and SYGVKD. TCRdb shows the sequencer as Illumina HiSeq 2500. Quantitative 5'-RACE with molecular barcodes was used to prepare TCR beta libraries. For the original study's pipeline: A new computational method, built on a probabilistic model of VDJ rearrangement, was used to identify disease-linked TCR variants. TCRdb reprocessing: public reads trimmed at Q25 with fastp, clones called with MiXCR, in-frame beta chains kept. Each CDR3 protein gets just one entry, which takes the most common genes and DNA from the rows behind it. The V and J calls follow TCRdb's processing rather than the paper's. The sample has hundreds of thousands of distinct CDR3 sequences on record, 20% of them singletons. Roughly 8% of the sample rests with the top ten.

Comments on this clonotype: What this receptor recognizes is not known. Qualities for individual bases were not recorded, and no much larger clone is one base off.

The sequencing sample was made of blood, either unsorted or a sorted T cell fraction (not recorded which). The receptor was derived from a male donor with ankylosing spondylitis or in good health (not recorded which). The chain uses TRBV10-3 and TRBJ2-1; 6 matching bases give a weak D call of TRBD1. Here the CDR3 is given as CAIKGQENYNEQFF. The base sequence is TGTGCCATCAAGGGACAAGAAAACTACAATGAGCAGTTCTTC.